This note documents a single T cell receptor beta chain sequence. Its antigen is not yet known. Base qualities are not provided; no much larger clone lies one nucleotide away. Library preparation used the immunoSEQ multiplex PCR assay. For the multiplex PCR, a mixture combining 60 forward primers for TCR Vbeta segments and 13 reverse primers for TCR Jbeta segments was used. The CDR3 region of rearranged TCR beta genes was amplified from genomic DNA with a multiplex PCR assay. Amplified TCR beta libraries were sequenced as 87-base-pair reads on the Illumina HiSeq System. As for how the authors treated the data: In a later analysis, tens of millions of unique TCR beta chains were counted across the 666 repertoires, and some 10 million of these chains were shared by at least two donors. Raw reads were error-corrected and collapsed into unique sequences by a nearest-neighbor algorithm in which closely related sequences were merged to remove PCR and sequencing errors. V, D and J gene segments were assigned by aligning CDR3 sequences to IMGT reference sequences. For a sequence to be retained, a match of at least six nucleotides was required to both a V gene segment and a J gene segment. Rearrangements were called productive when the CDR3 lacked stop codons and stayed in frame with V and J; all others were non-productive. Following IMGT convention, CDR3 was defined as the stretch from the second conserved V-encoded cysteine to the conserved J-encoded phenylalanine. The earlier analysis of about 640 of the donors excluded any sequence lacking an unambiguous match to a single V gene segment. In an earlier analysis of approximately 560 of the donors, a V segment was called functional when productive rearrangements were above 56.7%, and segregating when the standard deviation between donors exceeded 5%. To diagnose cytomegalovirus status from the catalog of TCR beta chain sequences, a statistical classification framework was built. In a later analysis, TCR nucleotide sequences were compared against IMGT/GENE-DB human TR gene sequences so that V and J genes could be assigned. A later analysis assigned CDR3 sequences and most-parsimonious VDJ recombination scenarios with the TCRdist pipeline. In a later analysis, every TCR beta chain was defined by the combination of its CDR3 amino acid sequence and its V-gene family, and reads without a unique V-gene family were dropped. To address suspected cross-contamination and a sequencing artifact, a later analysis removed some 620 highly shared, low-generation-probability nucleotide sequences. In a later analysis, a clonal expansion index was calculated for each public chain from normalized within-repertoire ranks of inferred template counts. In a later analysis, generation probabilities were computed with a VDJ recombination model fitted to out-of-frame rearrangements, and the resulting probabilities were checked against IGoR. In a later analysis, TCR-TCR, TCR-HLA and TCR-CMV co-occurrence was scored with hypergeometric tests, and a repertoire-size bias correction was applied to TCR pairs. A later analysis estimated false discovery rates by permuting HLA or CMV assignments 20 times. In a later analysis, co-occurring TCRs were grouped using DBSCAN, with TCRdist sequence similarity added in when clustering inside HLA-allele-positive subsets. Repertoires with fewer than 30,000 or more than 120,000 public chains, plus five repertoires with anomalous nucleotide sharing, were excluded from co-occurrence clustering. TCRdb obtained this table from immuneACCESS and retained in-frame rearrangements with V and J assigned. These tables miss some clones; where compared with another copy, unresolved V genes account for less than half of the shortfall, and the remainder is unexplained. That table furnishes V, J and clone size, whereas the DNA furnished D and trimming. This sample gives 100,000 to 150,000 clones in total; over 70% of them show up just once. The biggest ten clones account for 2.6% of the sample.

The sample comes from a study of cytomegalovirus exposure and HLA in healthy donors (dated by TCRdb to about 2017). About the full investigation: According to an earlier analysis of 450 to 650 of the donors, some 180 million T cells yielded over 90 million unique TCR beta sequences and about 280 Gb of sequence data. A later analysis re-analyzed previously published TCR beta repertoires from several hundred donors and added high-resolution HLA genotyping to study TCR occurrence patterns. In an earlier analysis of 587 of the donors, high-throughput TCR beta sequencing was used to judge whether each TCR beta V gene segment behaved as functional or pseudogenic. To predict cytomegalovirus infection status, the study combined high-throughput TCR immunosequencing, statistical association of individual TCRs with disease status, and machine learning. A separate validation cohort of 100 to 150 different subjects was used in addition to the roughly 620-subject first cohort. All discovery cohort repertoires had been generated on a single sequencing platform. Four to six DR-DQ haplotypes were handled as single units for association and clustering because linkage in the cohort was strong. An early release covering about 600 HLA-typed donors comprised 250 to 350 gigabases of sequencing data and roughly 85 million unique TCR sequences. On average, over 200,000 unique TCR beta nucleotide sequences were sequenced per donor among 350 to 400 genotyped donors of the cohort, with 15% to 20% of those sequences being non-productive. The later analysis used no new phenotypic data to find candidate immune exposures, relying instead on TCR beta sequences and their occurrence across donors. The study was designed to test whether signatures of past pathogen exposure could be identified by cataloging public T cell receptors. A later genetic analysis used genome-wide SNP genotypes for 398 of the 666 donors, treating that subset as a discovery cohort. Donor age, sex, ethnicity and CMV serostatus were compiled together with the repertoire data. Using immunosequencing, the study profiled T cell repertoires from about 610 subjects and related those repertoires to cytomegalovirus serostatus. Both class I and class II loci were covered by HLA typing, at four-digit resolution. The number of typed donors differed by locus: roughly 629-640 for A, B, C, DRB1 and DQB1; 522 for DQA1; 606 for DPA1; and about 470 for DPB1. Of the 398 genotyped donors, over 70% fell in the genetic ancestry cluster associated with self-reported Caucasian donors. What the work shows at the level of the full study, not this receptor alone: HLA typing was unavailable for some donors at each locus, so association tests used only the typed subset. V-gene and J-gene trimming of TCR beta chains was associated with a missense DCLRE1C variant in a later genetic analysis, and the association was replicated in an independent cohort. The study gave a list of 150 to 200 TCR beta chains associated with cytomegalovirus. The only immune exposure information available for the cohort was CMV serostatus. Because counts were too low, roughly 16 rarely observed V segments, including chromosome 9 orphons, were left out of the earlier analysis of approximately 580 of the donors. The classifier was reported to diagnose cytomegalovirus status with high specificity and sensitivity in both the original cohort and the validation cohort. The authors suggested that the approach could potentially be extended to other disease states and immunological phenotypes. A later analysis associated some 17,000 TCR beta sequences with specific HLA alleles at a false discovery rate of 0.05. In a later genetic analysis, fewer N-insertions in productive TCRs were reported among donors in an Asian-associated ancestry cluster than the approximately 670-donor mean. Three of the identified cytomegalovirus-associated TCR beta chains were confirmed in vitro to be specific for cytomegalovirus antigens. An earlier analysis of approximately 600 of the donors showed that most TCR beta V segments appeared in productive rearrangements either about 90% or about 30% of the time, which broadly matched IMGT annotations. A later analysis found that TCR association rates varied across HLA loci, with DRB1 alleles showing the most associated TCRs and HLA-C alleles the fewest. The cohort was sequenced for TCR beta chains only, and without alpha or paired-chain data the features that could be detected were limited. While some public TCRs were present in many individuals, most TCR sequences turned up only very rarely across donors. In a later analysis, HLA-associated TCR beta chains showed more clonal expansion and lower generation probabilities than non-associated chains that were equally common. The 87-base-pair reads could not distinguish some IMGT-functional V segments, including TRBV6-2 and TRBV6-3, so those segments were excluded. A cluster of highly shared sequence variants was judged likely to represent a technical artifact of the sequencing pipeline. Correlated functional status among segregating V segments might reflect linkage disequilibrium, but an unknown experimental factor could not be ruled out. According to a later analysis, most CMV-associated TCR beta chains appeared to be HLA-restricted, and the HLA associations seemed to be driven largely by CMV exposure. Assigning TCR associations to individual alleles was difficult when HLA alleles, especially DR and DQ, strongly co-occurred. The presence/absence analyses assumed that sequencing depth was roughly uniform across donors, and that assumption may not be true. A later analysis reported that several top co-occurrence clusters appeared linked to parvovirus B19, influenza, CMV and Epstein-Barr virus. A further reported finding was that TCR beta sequences accurately predicted the HLA-A and HLA-B alleles for most subjects in the first cohort.

Trimmed from V: 5 bases; trimmed from J: 2 bases; junction bases lacking a gene match: 8. The germline V gene encodes CDR1 SEHNR and CDR2 FQNEAQ (reference sequence). The CDR3 runs 15 amino acids, cysteine and phenylalanine included. Only the CDR3 part of the read is kept: 45 bases, read in frame from the first base. The cohort was made up of approximately 670 healthy bone marrow donors. At the time of sampling, all cohort members were nominally healthy, though unrecorded immune exposures were likely present. The donor tested CMV seropositive, placing the donor among the 289 seropositive members of the cohort. A peripheral blood sample was provided by each donor, and peripheral blood mononuclear cells were used for TCR beta sequencing. The Qiagen DNeasy Blood Extraction Kit was used to extract genomic DNA from the blood cell samples.

Sequenced sample: PBMCs. This chain is built from TRBV7-9 and TRBJ2-7, and 8 junction bases match TRBD1. The sequence derives from a woman in her fifties or sixties in good health and CMV-seropositive. The DNA is as follows: TGTGCCAGCAGCCGACAGGGGCTAACAGCCTACGAGCAGTACTTC. The encoded protein is CASSRQGLTAYEQYF.